These 28 T cell receptor beta chains originate from one sample sequenced in a study of T cell responses to AZD1222 COVID-19 vaccine. TCRdb keeps only in-frame clones here, not all; method: immunoSEQ multiplex PCR. The table records 250,000 to 300,000 clones, 94% of them present only once. Material: peripheral blood, obtained 28 days after the second AZD1222 dose. Source of these receptors: an adult who received the AZD1222 COVID-19 vaccine.

The J gene is TRBJ1-2, the V gene TRBV24-1; tentative D call: TRBD1 (6 bases). V was trimmed by 6 bases and J by 0 bases, leaving 16 bases between them. This CDR3 region has 16 residues. Germline V CDR1 and CDR2: KGHDR, SFDVKD. CDR3 coding DNA: TGTGCCACCAGTTTGAGCCAGGGACACACTAACTATGGCTACACCTTC. This codes for CATSLSQGHTNYGYTF.

This clone was picked up a small number of times. V is TRBV25-1 and J is TRBJ2-7; TRBD2 is a possible D gene (7 bases). This CDR3 has 14 residues. The germline gives CDR1 MGHDK, CDR2 SYGVNS. Trimming shortened V by 3 bases and J by 5 bases, and 14 bases separated the two germline ends. CDR3 sequence (DNA): TGTGCCAGCAGTGACCCCCGGGGGGCCCACGAGCAGTACTTC. This translates into CASSDPRGAHEQYF.

The chain links TRBV20-1 to TRBJ2-2, with 7 positions matching TRBD1. This CDR3 has 13 amino acids. Germline CDR1 DFQATT, CDR2 SNEGSKA (reference sequence). V trimming: 3 bases; J trimming: 5 bases; junction bases outside the gene matches: 3. CDR3 residues: CSASPQGTGELFF. CDR3 bases: TGCAGTGCTAGTCCACAGGGGACCGGGGAGCTGTTTTTT.

The rearrangement links TRBV5-8 to TRBJ1-2, with unresolved D. Trimming shortened V by 0 bases and J by 6 bases, and 9 bases separated the two germline ends. The CDR3 consists of 13 residues. CDR1 and CDR2 from the germline V gene are SGHTS and YDEGEE. CDR3 region: CASSLGLPNGYTF. CDR3 bases: TGTGCCAGCAGCTTGGGTTTGCCAAATGGCTACACCTTC.

This chain links TRBV24-1 with TRBJ1-5; D remains unclear. CDR3 length: 14 amino acids. The germline V and J ends were trimmed by 5 bases and 2 bases, with 9 bases remaining between them. Germline lookup yields CDR1 KGHDR and CDR2 SFDVKD. The CDR3 sequence is CATSVVGGNQPQHF. CDR3 in DNA: TGTGCCACCAGTGTCGTGGGCGGCAATCAGCCCCAGCATTTT.

This chain connects TRBV9 to TRBJ2-7, with TRBD2 as a possible D gene (6 bases). The V gene's germline CDR1 is SGDLS and CDR2 YYNGEE. The CDR3 extends over 15 amino acids. V was trimmed by 0 bases and J by 0 bases, leaving 10 bases between them. CDR3 protein: CASSVDSTSSYEQYF. CDR3 bases: TGTGCCAGCAGCGTAGACTCGACTAGCTCCTACGAGCAGTACTTC.

This rearrangement joins TRBV3-1 (or the pseudogene TRBV3-2) to TRBJ1-2, with 10 bases aligning to TRBD1. This CDR3 has 14 residues. Germline assignment: CDR1 LGHDT and CDR2 YNNKEL (reference sequence). Trimming removed 4 bases from V and 8 bases from J; junction bases left unmatched: 7. CDR3 bases: TGTGCCAGCAGCCCCGCCGGGACAGGGGAAGGCTACACCTTC. Encoded protein: CASSPAGTGEGYTF.

The chain joins TRBV28 to TRBJ2-7; 10 positions match TRBD2. Germline-derived CDR1 and CDR2 are MDHEN and SYDVKM. The CDR3 length is 17 residues. Trimming removed 6 bases from V and 2 bases from J; junction bases left unmatched: 13. The CDR3 sequence: CASRSPLGTSVTYEQYF. The CDR3 DNA reads TGTGCCAGCAGAAGTCCCCTCGGGACTAGCGTAACCTACGAGCAGTACTTC.

This chain links TRBV18 with TRBJ2-1; tentatively, D is TRBD1 or TRBD2 (5 bases each). The germline gives CDR1 KGHSH, CDR2 LQKENI. The CDR3 is 13 amino acids. Trimming stripped 4 bases from V and 5 bases from J, with 9 bases between. This CDR3 is CASSLGTNNEQFF. The DNA for the CDR3 is TGTGCCAGCTCACTCGGGACGAACAATGAGCAGTTCTTC.

This clone was picked up one time. The chain employs TRBV7-2 and TRBJ2-2; TRBD2 matches 7 bases. The trim removed 5 bases at V and 4 bases at J, leaving 10 bases unmatched. The CDR3 extends over 16 amino acids. The germline CDR1 and CDR2 sequences are SGHTA and FQGNSA. For the CDR3, the DNA is TGTGCCAGCAGCCCACCCGCAGGGAGGGTCACCGGGGAGCTGTTTTTT. This gives the protein CASSPPAGRVTGELFF.

The J gene is TRBJ2-7, the V gene TRBV2; TRBD1 might be the D (5 bases). V shed 7 bases and J shed 2 bases, with 15 bases lying between them. CDR1 is SNHLY, CDR2 FYNNEI, per germline. The CDR3 totals 14 residues. The CDR3, as DNA: TGTGCCAGCACGGGCCAGGGCACAGCCTACGAGCAGTACTTC. It specifies CASTGQGTAYEQYF.

The CDR3 DNA follows: TGTGCCACCAGCCCCGAGCCCCATAGCAATCAGCCCCAGCATTTT. Amino acid sequence: CATSPEPHSNQPQHF. The rearrangement links TRBV15 to TRBJ1-5; no clear D gene. CDR3 length equals 15 residues. V gave up 5 bases and J gave up 0 bases, with 11 bases separating them. CDR1 and CDR2 (germline): LNHNV, YYDKDF (reference sequence).

The chain has TRBV2 and TRBJ1-3; 7 nucleotides match TRBD1. J lost 8 bases, V lost 3 bases, and 13 bases had no gene match. This CDR3 is 16 amino acids long. CDR1 SNHLY and CDR2 FYNNEI come from the germline V gene. CDR3 DNA: TGTGCCAGCAGTGATGGGAGACAGGGTTATCAGGACACCATATATTTT. Amino acids: CASSDGRQGYQDTIYF.

The chain combines TRBV13 with TRBJ2-5; TRBD2 agrees at 7 bases. There are 14 residues in the CDR3. Germline V gene data show CDR1 as PRHDT and CDR2 as FYEKMQ (reference sequence). V trimming: 5 bases; J trimming: 5 bases; junction bases outside the gene matches: 8. In DNA form, the CDR3 reads TGTGCCAGCAGCCCCGGACTAGGCGGCGAGACCCAGTACTTC. It translates to CASSPGLGGETQYF.

The chain combines TRBV28 with TRBJ1-5; perhaps TRBD1 as D (5 bases). V lost 7 bases and J lost 5, with 18 bases in between. Looked up from germline, CDR1 is MDHEN and CDR2 is SYDVKM. This CDR3 region has 15 residues. The CDR3 sequence: CASISTQGRYQPQHF. CDR3 coding DNA: TGTGCCAGCATTTCGACCCAGGGCCGTTATCAGCCCCAGCATTTT.

CDR3 sequence (DNA): TGTGCCAGCAAGCGAACGGGGACTGTCTCCTACGAGCAGTACTTC. This encodes CASKRTGTVSYEQYF. This sequence joins TRBV28 and TRBJ2-7; a weak D match, TRBD2 (6 bases). V dropped 7 bases and J dropped 0 bases, with 16 bases sitting between them. Germline V gene sequence: CDR1 MDHEN, CDR2 SYDVKM. This CDR3 has 15 amino acids.

This chain links TRBV24-1 with TRBJ2-1, with D uncertain. Germline lookup yields CDR1 KGHDR and CDR2 SFDVKD. Trimming removed 4 bases at V and 1 base at J, with 4 bases between. This CDR3 spans 13 amino acids. The CDR3: CATSDPSYNEQFF. Written as DNA, the CDR3 is TGTGCCACCAGTGACCCTTCCTACAATGAGCAGTTCTTC.

The CDR3 loop reads CASRKAGGPVQFF. The DNA of the CDR3 is TGTGCCAGTAGAAAAGCGGGAGGGCCTGTCCAGTTCTTC. This chain uses TRBV19 with TRBJ2-1, with 10 bases identical to TRBD2. V trimming: 6 bases; J trimming: 13 bases; junction bases outside the gene matches: 9. CDR1 and CDR2 (germline): LNHDA, SQIVND (reference sequence). The CDR3 covers 13 residues.

This clone was counted a few times. The chain joins TRBV29-1 to TRBJ1-1; 7 bases match TRBD1. The CDR3 runs 12 residues. Germline values: CDR1 SQVTM, CDR2 ANQGSEA. Trimming at V came to 6 bases and at J to 11 bases, leaving 12 bases not matched to a gene. In DNA form, the CDR3 reads TGCAGCGTCCGGACAGGTACCCCAGGGGCTTTCTTT. Its protein is CSVRTGTPGAFF.

This sequence joins TRBV15 and TRBJ1-4; D is undetermined. Trimming took off 5 bases at V and 8 bases at J, with 9 bases between the two ends. From germline, CDR1 is LNHNV and CDR2 YYDKDF (reference sequence). The CDR3 totals 12 residues. CDR3 sequence reads: CATSGGEEKLFF. The CDR3 DNA follows: TGTGCCACCAGCGGAGGAGAGGAAAAACTGTTTTTT.

This chain joins TRBV3-1 (or the pseudogene TRBV3-2) and TRBJ1-6; D ambiguous. The CDR3 runs to 13 residues. Germline-derived CDR1 and CDR2 are LGHDT and YNNKEL (reference sequence). Trimming removed 1 base from V and 10 bases from J, with 8 bases in between. DNA for the CDR3: TGTGCCAGCAGCCAAGGAGGAGGGTCACCCCTCCACTTT. Amino acids: CASSQGGGSPLHF.

The chain recombines TRBV9 with TRBJ2-1; no definite D call. The CDR3 is 11 amino acids. V was cut by 4 bases and J by 5 bases, with 4 bases left in between. Germline V lookup: CDR1 SGDLS, CDR2 YYNGEE. DNA for the CDR3: TGTGCCAGCAGCCGAGACAATGAGCAGTTCTTC. It yields the protein CASSRDNEQFF.

The genes are TRBV28 and TRBJ2-7; 9 bases fit TRBD1. CDR1 and CDR2 (germline): MDHEN, SYDVKM. The V gene end was trimmed by 7 bases and the J gene end by 0 bases; junction bases not matched to a gene: 13. The CDR3 length is 17 residues. This chain's CDR3 is CASTPNLGQGSSYEQYF. In nucleotides, the CDR3 is TGTGCCAGCACCCCCAACCTTGGACAGGGGAGCTCCTACGAGCAGTACTTC. Variable domain in full (rest from reference TRBV28 and TRBJ2-7): DVKVTQSSRYLVKRTGEKVFLECVQDMDHENMFWYRQDPGLGLRLIYFSYDVKMKEKGDIPEGYSVSREKKERFSLILESASTNQTSMYLCASTPNLGQGSSYEQYFGPGTRLTVT.

The rearrangement joins TRBV5-1 to TRBJ1-2; maybe TRBD1 (6 bases). Germline loops: CDR1 SGHRS, CDR2 YFSETQ. V shed 1 base and J shed 6 bases, with 19 bases lying between them. The CDR3 is made up of 16 amino acids. CDR3 sequence (DNA): TGCGCCAGCAGCTTGCAAGGGGGGAGGAATGGGAATGGCTACACCTTC. It yields the protein CASSLQGGRNGNGYTF.

The rearrangement joins TRBV25-1 to TRBJ2-3; 7 bases match TRBD1. J gave up 1 base and V 3 bases, and 13 bases lay outside the gene matches. Germline loops: CDR1 MGHDK, CDR2 SYGVNS. The CDR3 totals 18 residues. CDR3 loop: CASSDTPRTGWGTDTQYF. DNA of the CDR3: TGTGCCAGCAGTGATACCCCGAGGACAGGTTGGGGCACAGATACGCAGTATTTT.

The chain recombines TRBV9 with TRBJ1-2; tentatively, D is TRBD1 (5 bases). This CDR3 comprises 14 residues. Germline V lookup: CDR1 SGDLS, CDR2 YYNGEE. Trimming pared 0 bases from V and 7 bases from J, leaving 13 bases between. The CDR3 region is CASSVGGDSGGYTF. For the CDR3, the DNA is TGTGCCAGCAGCGTAGGAGGGGATTCGGGTGGCTACACCTTC.

This clone was counted a few times. The chain recombines TRBV6-5 with TRBJ1-1; tentatively, D is TRBD1 (6 bases). The CDR3 spans 15 residues. The V end was cut by 5 bases, the J end by 1 base, with 14 bases between. CDR1 MNHEY and CDR2 SVGAGI come from the germline V gene. The CDR3 nucleotides are TGTGCCAGCAGTAAGCAGGGACAAGGGAACACTGAAGCTTTCTTT. This codes for CASSKQGQGNTEAFF.

The chain uses TRBV11-3 and TRBJ2-1; either TRBD1 or TRBD2 may fit D (5 bases each). Germline CDR1 is SGHNT and CDR2 is YENEEA. This CDR3 region has 17 residues. V was pared by 7 bases and J by 6 bases, with 25 bases between. The CDR3 is CASNPSHGAKEGNEQFF. CDR3 bases: TGTGCCAGCAACCCAAGTCATGGGGCCAAAGAGGGCAATGAGCAGTTCTTC. The variable domain in full, completed from reference TRBV11-3 and TRBJ2-1, reads EAGVVQSPRYKIIEKKQPVAFWCNPISGHNTLYWYLQNLGQGPELLIRYENEEAVDDSQLPKDRFSAERLKGVDSTLKIQPAELGDSAVYLCASNPSHGAKEGNEQFFGPGTRLTVL.